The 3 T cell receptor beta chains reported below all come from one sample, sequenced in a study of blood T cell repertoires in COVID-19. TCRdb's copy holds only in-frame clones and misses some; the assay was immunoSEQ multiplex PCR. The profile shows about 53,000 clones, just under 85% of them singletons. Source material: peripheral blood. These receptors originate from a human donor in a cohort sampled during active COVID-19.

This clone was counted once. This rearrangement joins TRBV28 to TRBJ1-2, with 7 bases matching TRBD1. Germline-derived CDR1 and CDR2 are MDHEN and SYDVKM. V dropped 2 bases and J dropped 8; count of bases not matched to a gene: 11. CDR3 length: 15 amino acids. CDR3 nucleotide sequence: TGTGCCAGCAGTTTACCGCATGGCCAGGGGGAAGGCTACACCTTC. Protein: CASSLPHGQGEGYTF.

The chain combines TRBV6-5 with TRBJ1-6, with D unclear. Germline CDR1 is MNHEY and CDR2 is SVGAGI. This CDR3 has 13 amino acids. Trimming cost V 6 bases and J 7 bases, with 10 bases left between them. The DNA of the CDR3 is TGTGCCAGCAGCACCAGGTACAATTCACCCCTCCACTTT. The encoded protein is CASSTRYNSPLHF.

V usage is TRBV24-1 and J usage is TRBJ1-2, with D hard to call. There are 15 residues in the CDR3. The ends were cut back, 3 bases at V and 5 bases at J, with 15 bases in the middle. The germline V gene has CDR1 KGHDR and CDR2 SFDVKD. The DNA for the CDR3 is TGTGCCACCAGTGATCCCCGAGAATCCCGATATGGCTACACCTTC. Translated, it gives CATSDPRESRYGYTF.